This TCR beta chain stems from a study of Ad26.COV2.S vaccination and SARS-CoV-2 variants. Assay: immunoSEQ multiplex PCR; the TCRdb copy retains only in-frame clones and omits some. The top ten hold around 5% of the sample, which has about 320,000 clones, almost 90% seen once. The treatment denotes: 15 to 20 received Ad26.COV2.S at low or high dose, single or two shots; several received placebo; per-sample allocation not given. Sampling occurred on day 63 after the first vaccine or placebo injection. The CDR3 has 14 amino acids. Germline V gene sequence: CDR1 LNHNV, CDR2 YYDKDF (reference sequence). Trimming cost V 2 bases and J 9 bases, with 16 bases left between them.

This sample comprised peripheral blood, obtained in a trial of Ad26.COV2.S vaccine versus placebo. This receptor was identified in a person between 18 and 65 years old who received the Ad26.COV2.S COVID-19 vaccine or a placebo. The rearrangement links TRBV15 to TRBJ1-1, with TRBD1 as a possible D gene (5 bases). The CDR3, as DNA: TGTGCCACCAGCAGAAGTTTGTTGGCAGGGAAAGCTTTCTTT. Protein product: CATSRSLLAGKAFF.